This TCR beta chain was found in a study of blood T cell repertoires in COVID-19. As originally analysed: Estimates of nucleated cell counts were drawn from the amplification of reference gene primers. Assay used: immunoSEQ multiplex PCR; TCRdb lists only in-frame clones, some missing. D and trimming were read from the DNA, whereas the V and J calls and clone size are those reported in that table. This repertoire shows roughly 240,000 clones, roughly 83% found once; its top ten account for about 4.5%. This CDR3 has 14 amino acids. Trimming took 9 bases from V and 7 from J; bases not matched to a gene: 8. Per germline, CDR1 LNHDA and CDR2 SQIVND (reference sequence).

The TCR sequence derives from a man in his sixties who had recovered from COVID-19. The chain joins TRBV19 to TRBJ2-1, with TRBD2 matching over 11 bases. What was sequenced was peripheral blood. DNA of the CDR3: TGTGCCAGCAAACTAGCGGGAGAGCGGAATGAGCAGTTCTTC. It codes for CASKLAGERNEQFF. Full variable domain (remainder filled in from reference TRBV19 and TRBJ2-1): DGGITQSPKYLFRKEGQNVTLSCEQNLNHDAMYWYRQDPGQGLRLIYYSQIVNDFQKGDIAEGYSVSREKKESFPLTVTSAQKNPTAFYLCASKLAGERNEQFFGPGTRLTVL.